This passage covers 31 T cell receptor beta chains from one sample sequenced in a study of T cells after yellow fever vaccination. TCRdb fed the 5' RACE reads into MiXCR, producing one record per CDR3 protein. The sample lists 78,000 or so distinct CDR3 sequences; 7.3% were seen once. The material sequenced was CD8+ T cells sorted from PBMCs, taken more than 8 days after the first yellow fever vaccination. The source of these receptors is a man aged 18 to 30 who received the YFV17D yellow fever vaccine.

This clonotype has at least ten counts. The chain couples TRBV12-5 to TRBJ1-6; D remains unclear. The CDR3 runs 15 residues. Germline-derived CDR1 and CDR2 are LGHNT and FRNRAP. Deletions cut 8 bases from V and 7 bases from J, with 18 bases between. CDR3 nucleotide sequence: TGTGCTAGTAGGCCGAGGGAGGGTAGGAATTCACCCCTCCACTTT. Its translation: CASRPREGRNSPLHF.

The sample holds many counts of this clonotype. This CDR3 reads CASSAGGGPYNEQFF. As DNA, the CDR3 is TGTGCCAGCAGCGCGGGGGGAGGACCCTACAATGAGCAGTTCTTC. V and J are TRBV9 and TRBJ2-1; TRBD2 matches at 7 bases. Germline lookup yields CDR1 SGDLS and CDR2 YYNGEE. The CDR3 is 15 residues long. J lost 2 bases, V lost 3 bases, and 5 bases had no gene match.

This clonotype has more than one count but fewer than ten. This rearrangement joins TRBV6-1 to TRBJ1-2; D possibly corresponds to TRBD1 (6 bases). There are 14 residues in the CDR3. Germline CDR1 MNHNS, CDR2 SASEGT. V shed 5 bases and J shed 3 bases, with 13 bases lying between them. Here the CDR3 DNA reads TGTGCCAGCAGTCCAGGACAGAAGTACTATGGCTACACCTTC. Translation gives CASSPGQKYYGYTF.

This clonotype was picked up many times. The gene calls are TRBV5-1 and TRBJ1-1, with D possibly being TRBD1 (6 bases). Germline V gene sequence: CDR1 SGHRS, CDR2 YFSETQ. V was pared by 0 bases and J by 5 bases, with 11 bases between. This CDR3 region has 14 residues. The CDR3, as DNA: TGCGCCAGCAGCTTGGGTTGGGGGCGGACTGAAGCTTTCTTT. Encoded protein: CASSLGWGRTEAFF.

This clonotype was picked up many times. This chain links TRBV5-4 with TRBJ1-1; D gene ambiguous. V was cut by 4 bases and J by 0 bases, with 10 bases left in between. In germline, CDR1 is SGHNT, CDR2 YYREEE (reference sequence). CDR3 size: 14 residues. For the CDR3, the DNA is TGTGCCAGCAGCCCTTCTGCAGTGAACACTGAAGCTTTCTTT. It codes for CASSPSAVNTEAFF. The complete variable domain, with remaining parts taken from reference TRBV5-4 and TRBJ1-1, reads ETGVTQSPTHLIKTRGQQVTLRCSSQSGHNTVSWYQQALGQGPQFIFQYYREEENGRGNFPPRFSGLQFPNYSSELNVNALELDDSALYLCASSPSAVNTEAFFGQGTRLTVV.

The genes are TRBV5-1 and TRBJ2-3; D remains unclear. V was shortened by 1 base and J by 2 bases, with 8 bases between the two germline ends. There are 14 residues in the CDR3. The germline gives CDR1 SGHRS, CDR2 YFSETQ. CDR3 region: CASSLLRNTDTQYF. CDR3 coding DNA: TGCGCCAGCAGCTTGCTCAGAAACACAGATACGCAGTATTTT. The full variable domain, in which reference TRBV5-1 and TRBJ2-3 provide the parts outside the CDR3, is KAGVTQTPRYLIKTRGQQVTLSCSPISGHRSVSWYQQTPGQGLQFLFEYFSETQRNKGNFPGRFSGRQFSNSRSEMNVSTLELGDSALYLCASSLLRNTDTQYFGPGTRLTVL.

The rearrangement joins TRBV4-2 to TRBJ2-7; D call uncertain. Trimming cost V 2 bases and J 3 bases, with 17 bases left between them. The CDR3 runs 16 residues. Germline V lookup: CDR1 LGHNA, CDR2 YNFKEQ. The CDR3 sequence is CASSQLRNTDVYEQYF. Written as DNA, the CDR3 is TGTGCCAGCAGCCAATTGCGAAACACCGACGTCTACGAGCAGTACTTC.

This clonotype was seen ten or more times. The J gene is TRBJ2-7, the V gene TRBV20-1; 8 nucleotides match TRBD2. In germline, CDR1 is DFQATT, CDR2 SNEGSKA (reference sequence). CDR3 length: 15 residues. V lost 3 bases and J lost 2; bases outside the gene matches: 9. CDR3 amino acids: CSARGGGGLAYEQYF. As DNA, the CDR3 is TGCAGTGCTAGGGGAGGGGGGGGACTAGCCTACGAGCAGTACTTC.

This clonotype was counted many times. J is TRBJ2-7 and V is TRBV7-9, with no clear D. There are 13 residues in the CDR3. The ends were cut back, 7 bases at V and 4 bases at J, with 14 bases in the middle. Germline CDR1 SEHNR, CDR2 FQNEAQ (reference sequence). The CDR3 region has the DNA TGTGCCAGCACCGGTAGGGTATCATACGAGCAGTACGTC. As protein: CASTGRVSYEQYV.

The V call is TRBV4-3, the J call TRBJ2-6, with TRBD1 identical over 12 bases. The V gene's germline CDR1 is LGHNA and CDR2 YSLEER. CDR3 length: 19 amino acids. The ends lost 3 bases at V and 4 bases at J; junction bases unmatched: 10. Here the CDR3 DNA reads TGCGCCAGCAGCCACATACTCGGGACAGGGGGCTCAGGGGCCAACGTCCTGACTTTC. It yields the protein CASSHILGTGGSGANVLTF.

This clonotype has at least ten counts. The V and J genes are TRBV9 and TRBJ2-3, with 9 nucleotides matching TRBD2. Germline V gene data show CDR1 as SGDLS and CDR2 as YYNGEE. After removal of 4 bases from V and 2 bases from J, the junction contained 11 bases not matched to a gene. The CDR3 totals 17 residues. The CDR3 nucleotides are TGTGCCAGCAGCCCCCGTGGTAGCGGGGGACCCACAGATACGCAGTATTTT. It yields the protein CASSPRGSGGPTDTQYF.

With regard to this clonotype: A read error may explain this, as a much larger clone is one base away. The rearrangement joins TRBV10-1 to TRBJ2-7; D ambiguous. In germline, CDR1 is WNHNN, CDR2 SYGVQD (reference sequence). The CDR3 is 12 amino acids. V lost 3 bases to trimming and J lost 5 bases, with 8 bases between them. The CDR3 region is CASSDGPHEQYF. The CDR3 DNA is TGCGCCAGCAGTGATGGACCACACGAGCAGTACTTC.

This clonotype was seen many times. This chain connects TRBV21-1 to TRBJ2-6; TRBD1 is taken as the D call from the table, unchecked against the DNA. TRBV21-1 is described as a pseudogene. The CDR3 spans 15 residues. CDR3 sequence reads: CASSKGRGKANVLTF. The CDR3 DNA follows: TGTGCCAGCAGCAAGGGACGGGGAAAGGCCAACGTCCTGACTTTC.

This chain uses TRBV4-2 with TRBJ2-1, with 14 bases aligning to TRBD2. The germline V gene has CDR1 LGHNA and CDR2 YNFKEQ. V was clipped by 0 bases and J by 7 bases; unmatched bases: 5. The CDR3 runs to 17 residues. CDR3 residues: CASSQDLGLAGDNEQFF. In DNA, the CDR3 is TGTGCCAGCAGCCAAGATCTGGGACTAGCGGGGGATAATGAGCAGTTCTTC.

The sample holds many counts of this clonotype. The J gene is TRBJ2-3, the V gene TRBV4-1, with 9 bases matching TRBD1. With 3 bases clipped from V and 5 bases from J, the junction kept 9 bases outside the gene matches. CDR1 and CDR2 from the germline V gene are MGHRA and YSYEKL. This CDR3 region has 16 residues. Here the CDR3 reads CASSHNRDRAGDTQYF. CDR3 nucleotides: TGCGCCAGCAGCCATAATCGGGACAGGGCTGGAGATACGCAGTATTTT.

This clonotype has ten or more counts. This CDR3 reads CASRGTADMTQYF. The CDR3 DNA is TGTGCCAGCAGGGGGACCGCCGATATGACCCAGTACTTC. V and J are TRBV27 and TRBJ2-5; tentatively, D is TRBD1 or TRBD2 (5 bases each). Per the germline V gene, CDR1 is MNHEY and CDR2 is SMNVEV (reference sequence). Trimming shortened V by 6 bases and J by 7 bases, and 15 bases separated the two germline ends. CDR3 length: 13 residues.

This clonotype was picked up a small number of times. V is TRBV4-1 and J is TRBJ1-2; D not resolved. V lost 0 bases and J 1 base, leaving 6 bases between the germline ends. The CDR3 spans 14 residues. Germline CDR1 reads MGHRA; CDR2 reads YSYEKL. This CDR3 is CASSQESGNYGYTF. CDR3 DNA: TGCGCCAGCAGCCAAGAATCCGGTAACTATGGCTACACCTTC.

This clonotype came up a few times. This chain links TRBV4-1 with TRBJ2-1; perhaps D is TRBD1 or TRBD2 (6 bases each). Trimming took off 3 bases at V and 1 base at J, with 10 bases between the two ends. The CDR3 loop spans 15 amino acids. Germline V lookup: CDR1 MGHRA, CDR2 YSYEKL. DNA for the CDR3: TGCGCCAGCAGCCATCAAGGGGGGTCCTACAATGAGCAGTTCTTC. Amino acid sequence: CASSHQGGSYNEQFF.

This clonotype was observed a few times. This chain uses TRBV2 with TRBJ1-2, with 7 bases fitting TRBD1. Germline V gives CDR1 SNHLY, CDR2 FYNNEI. With 7 bases clipped from V and 3 bases from J, the junction kept 5 bases outside the gene matches. The CDR3 sequence is 13 residues long. The CDR3 DNA reads TGTGCCAGCATGGCGGGGACAGACTATGGCTACACCTTC. Residues: CASMAGTDYGYTF.

There are a few counts of this clonotype. The chain links TRBV12-5 to TRBJ2-2; 7 bases line up with TRBD1. After removal of 5 bases from V and 0 bases from J, the junction contained 6 bases not matched to a gene. The CDR3 consists of 16 residues. Germline loops: CDR1 LGHNT, CDR2 FRNRAP. The CDR3 nucleotides read TGTGCTAGTGGTCTCCAAGACAGGGCGAACACCGGGGAGCTGTTTTTT. Translated: CASGLQDRANTGELFF.

There are a few counts of this clonotype. The V call is TRBV7-6, the J call TRBJ1-1; a possible D gene is TRBD1 (5 bases). Germline V gives CDR1 SGHVS, CDR2 FNYEAQ. V lost 4 bases and J 4 bases, leaving 7 bases between the germline ends. CDR3 length equals 12 residues. As DNA, the CDR3 is TGTGCCAGCAGCTCCGGGGGCACTGAAGCTTTCTTT. Translation gives CASSSGGTEAFF.

The CDR3 region has the DNA TGTGCCAGCAGTCCGGACGGGGTTGGCTACACCTTC. Its protein product is CASSPDGVGYTF. The chain combines TRBV6-6 with TRBJ1-2, with D uncertain. Germline CDR1 reads MNHNY; CDR2 reads SVGAGI (reference sequence). This CDR3 is built from 12 residues. Between the trimmed V and J ends, which lost 5 bases and 7 bases, there was a span of 11 bases.

This clonotype was recorded many times. This sequence joins TRBV20-1 and TRBJ2-1; 11 bases match TRBD2. The ends lost 6 bases at V and 1 base at J; junction bases unmatched: 5. In germline, CDR1 is DFQATT, CDR2 SNEGSKA (reference sequence). The CDR3 spans 15 residues. In DNA form, the CDR3 reads TGCAGTGCCCGATCTAGCGGGGGGTCCTACAATGAGCAGTTCTTC. Its protein product is CSARSSGGSYNEQFF.

This clonotype has a count of ten or more. V and J are TRBV6-1 and TRBJ2-7; D is unclear. The germline V and J ends were trimmed by 1 base and 2 bases, with 6 bases remaining between them. Germline CDR1 reads MNHNS; CDR2 reads SASEGT. CDR3 length: 13 residues. CDR3: CASSEGATYEQYV. The CDR3 DNA reads TGTGCCAGCAGTGAAGGGGCCACCTACGAGCAGTACGTC.

This clonotype was counted many times. The DNA for the CDR3 is TGTGCCAGCAGCTTAACAGGGCATCGGGCGAACACTGAAGCTTTCTTT. Residues: CASSLTGHRANTEAFF. The chain has TRBV7-3 and TRBJ1-1; no clear D gene. This CDR3 is 16 amino acids long. The germline V gene has CDR1 SGHTA and CDR2 FQGTGA. Trimming took 0 bases from V and 1 from J, leaving 12 bases between them.

The rearrangement links TRBV10-3 to TRBJ2-7, with D uncertain. Trimming left V 6 bases short and J 5 bases short, with 11 bases between. The V gene's germline CDR1 is ENHRY and CDR2 SYGVKD. This CDR3 is built from 12 residues. CDR3 region: CAISASLNEQYF. The CDR3 nucleotides read TGTGCCATCAGCGCCTCACTCAACGAGCAGTACTTC.

At least ten counts were recorded for this clonotype. The V and J genes are TRBV4-3 and TRBJ2-2; possibly TRBD1 or TRBD2 for D (5 bases each). The CDR3 has 15 residues. Germline loops: CDR1 LGHNA, CDR2 YSLEER. V lost 0 bases to trimming and J lost 6 bases, with 11 bases between them. The CDR3 nucleotides read TGCGCCAGCAGCCAAGACCAAGAGGGGTCCGGGGAGCTGTTTTTT. It is translated as CASSQDQEGSGELFF.

This clonotype was found a few times. A junction boundary mismatches the germline segment, possibly from a read error. The gene calls are TRBV29-1 and TRBJ2-7, with a tentative D call TRBD1 (6 bases). CDR1 is SQVTM and CDR2 is ANQGSEA in the germline V gene. This CDR3 is 10 amino acids long. The chain's CDR3 is CSVEGDKQYF. The CDR3 nucleotides read TGCAGCGTGGAAGGGGACAAGCAGTACTTC.

This clonotype was detected many times. This chain links TRBV12-3 or TRBV12-4 with TRBJ2-1; 9 bases fit TRBD2. This CDR3 spans 14 amino acids. V lost 7 bases and J lost 7; bases outside the gene matches: 8. The CDR3 nucleotides are TGTGCCAGCACCCCAGGGACTAGCAGGAATGAGCAGTTCTTC. Its protein is CASTPGTSRNEQFF.

This chain uses TRBV7-2 with TRBJ1-5; perhaps TRBD1 as D (5 bases). Germline V gives CDR1 SGHTA, CDR2 FQGNSA. CDR3 length: 14 residues. V dropped 3 bases and J dropped 4 bases, with 10 bases sitting between them. CDR3 in amino acids: CASSFGGFNQPQHF. In DNA, the CDR3 is TGTGCCAGCAGCTTCGGGGGGTTTAATCAGCCCCAGCATTTT.

This clonotype has only a few counts. CDR3 residues: CASSGDRGLNTEAFF. The CDR3, as DNA: TGCGCCAGCAGCGGGGACAGGGGGCTGAACACTGAAGCTTTCTTT. The chain recombines TRBV5-1 with TRBJ1-1, with 12 bases that match TRBD1. V gave up 4 bases and J gave up 0 bases; unmatched junction bases: 1. The CDR3 runs to 15 residues. Germline V lookup: CDR1 SGHRS, CDR2 YFSETQ.